The present TCR beta chain was sequenced within a study of T cells in tuberculosis. About the research overall: In South Africa, adults with active tuberculosis were compared with IGRA-negative and latently infected IGRA-positive adolescents. Samples predate treatment or fall within its first 7 days.

Time point defined: new active TB diagnosis, blood taken before or within 7 days of starting treatment. On average roughly 90,000 T cells per donor were immunosequenced. The study, taken as a whole, reports: Samples were chosen by availability of cryopreserved specimens.

With regard to this clone: Its cognate antigen is unknown.

CDR1 is LGHNA, CDR2 YNFKEQ, per germline. Trimming stripped 1 base from V and 6 bases from J, with 20 bases between. The CDR3 has 17 residues. Libraries were prepared by immunoSEQ multiplex PCR; TCRdb keeps only in-frame clonotypes and omits some of them. The table has tens of thousands of clones, around 82% seen once. The sample consisted of PBMCs, taken at tuberculosis diagnosis. The genes are TRBV4-2 and TRBJ2-3, with D perhaps matching TRBD2 (5 bases). The source is an adult with tuberculosis. Written as DNA, the CDR3 is TGTGCCAGCAGCCAAGCCATCGCAGCGGATCAGCCCGATACGCAGTATTTT. This gives the protein CASSQAIAADQPDTQYF.